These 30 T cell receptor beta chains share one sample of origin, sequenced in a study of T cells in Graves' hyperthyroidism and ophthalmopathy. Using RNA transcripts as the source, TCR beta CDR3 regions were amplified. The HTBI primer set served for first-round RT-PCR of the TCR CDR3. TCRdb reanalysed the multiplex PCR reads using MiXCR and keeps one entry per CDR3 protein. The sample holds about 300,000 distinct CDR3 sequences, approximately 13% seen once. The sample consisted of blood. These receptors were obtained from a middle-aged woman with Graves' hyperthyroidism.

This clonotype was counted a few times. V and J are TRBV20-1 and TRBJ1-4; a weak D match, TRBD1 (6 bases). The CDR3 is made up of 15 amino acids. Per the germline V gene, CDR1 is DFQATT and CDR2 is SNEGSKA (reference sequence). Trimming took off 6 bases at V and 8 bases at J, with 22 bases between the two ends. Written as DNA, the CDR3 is TGCAGTGCCCGGGGGCCCAAGACGGTCCCAGAAAAACTGTTTTTT. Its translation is CSARGPKTVPEKLFF.

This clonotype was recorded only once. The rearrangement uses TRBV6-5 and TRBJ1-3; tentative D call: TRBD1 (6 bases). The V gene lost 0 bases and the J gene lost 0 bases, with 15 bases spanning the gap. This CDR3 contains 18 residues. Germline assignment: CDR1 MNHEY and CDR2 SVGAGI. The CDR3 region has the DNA TGTGCCAGCAGTTACTCGGAGCCAGGGACAATCTCTGGAAACACCATATATTTT. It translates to CASSYSEPGTISGNTIYF.

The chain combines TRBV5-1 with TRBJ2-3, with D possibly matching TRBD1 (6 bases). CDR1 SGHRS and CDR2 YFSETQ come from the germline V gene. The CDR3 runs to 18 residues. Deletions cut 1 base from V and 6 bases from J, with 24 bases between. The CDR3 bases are TGCGCCAGCAGCTTGAATTTTCTGGGGGCGGCCTCCCTTGATACGCAGTATTTT. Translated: CASSLNFLGAASLDTQYF. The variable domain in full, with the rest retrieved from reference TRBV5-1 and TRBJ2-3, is KAGVTQTPRYLIKTRGQQVTLSCSPISGHRSVSWYQQTPGQGLQFLFEYFSETQRNKGNFPGRFSGRQFSNSRSEMNVSTLELGDSALYLCASSLNFLGAASLDTQYFGPGTRLTVL.

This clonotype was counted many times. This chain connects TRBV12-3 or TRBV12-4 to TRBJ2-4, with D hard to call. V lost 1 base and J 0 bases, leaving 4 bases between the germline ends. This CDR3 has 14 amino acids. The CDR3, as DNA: TGTGCCAGCAGTTTAGTAGGAGCCAAAAACATTCAGTACTTC. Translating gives CASSLVGAKNIQYF.

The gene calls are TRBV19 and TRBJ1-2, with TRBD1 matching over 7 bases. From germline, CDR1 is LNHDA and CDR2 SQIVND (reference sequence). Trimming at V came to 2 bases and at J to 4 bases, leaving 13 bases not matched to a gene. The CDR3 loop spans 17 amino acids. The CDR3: CASSIWDSAMGTYGYTF. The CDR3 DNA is TGTGCCAGTAGTATATGGGACAGTGCGATGGGGACCTATGGCTACACCTTC.

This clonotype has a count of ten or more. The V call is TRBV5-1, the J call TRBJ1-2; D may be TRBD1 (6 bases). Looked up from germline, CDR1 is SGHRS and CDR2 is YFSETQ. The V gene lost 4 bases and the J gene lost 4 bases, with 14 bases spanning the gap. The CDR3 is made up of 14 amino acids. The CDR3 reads CASSLTGTSYGYTF. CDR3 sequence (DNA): TGCGCCAGCAGCCTTACAGGGACCTCCTATGGCTACACCTTC.

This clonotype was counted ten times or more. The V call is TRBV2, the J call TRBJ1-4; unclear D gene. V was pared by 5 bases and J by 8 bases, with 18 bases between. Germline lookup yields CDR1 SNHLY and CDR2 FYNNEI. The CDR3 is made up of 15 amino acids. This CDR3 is CASSSPGTAWEKLFF. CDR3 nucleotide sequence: TGTGCCAGCAGTTCCCCGGGAACAGCTTGGGAAAAACTGTTTTTT.

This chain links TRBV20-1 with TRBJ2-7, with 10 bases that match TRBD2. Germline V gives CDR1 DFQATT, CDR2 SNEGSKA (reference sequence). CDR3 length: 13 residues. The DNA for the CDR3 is TGCAGCGCCTCAGCGGGAGGGTCCTACGAGCAGTACTTC. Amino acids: CSASAGGSYEQYF.

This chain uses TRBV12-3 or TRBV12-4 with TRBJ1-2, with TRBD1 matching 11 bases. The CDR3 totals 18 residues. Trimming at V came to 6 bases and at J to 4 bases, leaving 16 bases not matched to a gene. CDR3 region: CASSPGQGASGIPYGYTF. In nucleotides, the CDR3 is TGTGCCAGCAGCCCCGGACAGGGGGCGAGTGGAATTCCCTATGGCTACACCTTC.

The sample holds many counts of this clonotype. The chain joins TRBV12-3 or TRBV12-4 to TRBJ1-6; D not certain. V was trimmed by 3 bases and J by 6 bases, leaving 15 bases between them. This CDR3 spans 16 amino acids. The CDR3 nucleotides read TGTGCCAGCAGTTTCGGGAGGAGGTCGCTTAATTCACCCCTCCACTTT. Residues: CASSFGRRSLNSPLHF.

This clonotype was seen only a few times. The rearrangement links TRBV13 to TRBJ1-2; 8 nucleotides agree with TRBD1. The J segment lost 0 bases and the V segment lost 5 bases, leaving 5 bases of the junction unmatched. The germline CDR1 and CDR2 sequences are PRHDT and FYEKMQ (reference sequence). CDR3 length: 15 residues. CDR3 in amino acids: CASSLDRGTNYGYTF. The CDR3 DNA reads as TGTGCCAGCAGCCTAGACAGGGGAACTAACTATGGCTACACCTTC.

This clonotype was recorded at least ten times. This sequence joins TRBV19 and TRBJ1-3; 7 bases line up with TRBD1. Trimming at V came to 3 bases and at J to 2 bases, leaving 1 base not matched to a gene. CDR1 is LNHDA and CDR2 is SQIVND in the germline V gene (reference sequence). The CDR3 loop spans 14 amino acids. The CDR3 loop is CASSMGTAGNTIYF. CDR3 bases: TGTGCCAGTAGTATGGGGACAGCTGGAAACACCATATATTTT.

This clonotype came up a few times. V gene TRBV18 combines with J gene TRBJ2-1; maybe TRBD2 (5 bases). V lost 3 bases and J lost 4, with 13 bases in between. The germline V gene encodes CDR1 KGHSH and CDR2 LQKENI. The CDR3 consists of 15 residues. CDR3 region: CASSPDSGEYNEQFF. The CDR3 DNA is TGTGCCAGCTCACCTGACTCTGGGGAGTACAATGAGCAGTTCTTC.

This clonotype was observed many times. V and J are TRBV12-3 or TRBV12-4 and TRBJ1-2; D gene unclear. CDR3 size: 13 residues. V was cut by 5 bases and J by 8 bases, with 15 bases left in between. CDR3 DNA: TGTGCCAGCAGTCCCCGCGTCCGCAGCGGCTACACCTTC. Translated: CASSPRVRSGYTF.

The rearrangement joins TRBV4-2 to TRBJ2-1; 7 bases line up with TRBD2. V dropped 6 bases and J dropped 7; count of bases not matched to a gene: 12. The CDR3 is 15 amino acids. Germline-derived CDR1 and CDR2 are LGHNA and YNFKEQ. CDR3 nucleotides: TGTGCCAGCAGGCAGCTACTAGCGTCGGGAAATGAGCAGTTCTTC. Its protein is CASRQLLASGNEQFF.

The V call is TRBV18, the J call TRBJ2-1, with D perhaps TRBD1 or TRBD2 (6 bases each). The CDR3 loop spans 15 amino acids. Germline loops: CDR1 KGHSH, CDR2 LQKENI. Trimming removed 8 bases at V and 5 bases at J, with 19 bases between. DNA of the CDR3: TGTGCCAGCACCATCACAAGGGGGGCACACAATGAGCAGTTCTTC. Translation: CASTITRGAHNEQFF. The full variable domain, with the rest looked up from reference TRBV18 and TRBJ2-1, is NAGVMQNPRHLVRRRGQEARLRCSPMKGHSHVYWYRQLPEEGLKFMVYLQKENIIDESGMPKERFSAEFPKEGPSILRIQQVVRGDSAAYFCASTITRGAHNEQFFGPGTRLTVL.

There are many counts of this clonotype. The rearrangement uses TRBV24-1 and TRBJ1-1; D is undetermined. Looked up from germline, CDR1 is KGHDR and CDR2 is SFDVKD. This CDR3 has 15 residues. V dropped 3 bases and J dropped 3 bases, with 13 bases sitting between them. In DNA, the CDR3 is TGTGCCACCAGTGATGCGTCCCCGGAACACACTGAAGCTTTCTTT. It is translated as CATSDASPEHTEAFF.

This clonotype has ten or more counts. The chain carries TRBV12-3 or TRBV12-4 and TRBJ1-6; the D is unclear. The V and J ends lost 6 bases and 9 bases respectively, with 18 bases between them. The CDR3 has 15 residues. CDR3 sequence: CASSFIDIIGSPLHF. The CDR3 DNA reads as TGTGCCAGCAGCTTTATTGACATAATAGGTTCACCCCTCCACTTT.

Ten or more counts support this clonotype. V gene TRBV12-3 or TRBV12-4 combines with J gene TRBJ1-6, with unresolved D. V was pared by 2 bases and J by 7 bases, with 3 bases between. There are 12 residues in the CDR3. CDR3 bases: TGTGCCAGCAGTTTAAGGAATTCACCCCTCCACTTT. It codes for CASSLRNSPLHF.

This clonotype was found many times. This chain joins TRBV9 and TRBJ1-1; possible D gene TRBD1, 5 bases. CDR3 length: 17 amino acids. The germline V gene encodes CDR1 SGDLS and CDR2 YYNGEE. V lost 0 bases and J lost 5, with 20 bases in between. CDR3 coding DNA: TGTGCCAGCAGCGTAGGGCAGTTTAGGGGTTCTCCAACTGAAGCTTTCTTT. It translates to CASSVGQFRGSPTEAFF.

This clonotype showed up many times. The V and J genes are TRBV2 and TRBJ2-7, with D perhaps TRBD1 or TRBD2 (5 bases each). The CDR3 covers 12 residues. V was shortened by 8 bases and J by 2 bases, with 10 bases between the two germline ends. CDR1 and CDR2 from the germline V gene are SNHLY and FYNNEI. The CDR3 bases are TGTGCCAGCTCGGGGCCACCCTACGAGCAGTACTTC. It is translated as CASSGPPYEQYF.

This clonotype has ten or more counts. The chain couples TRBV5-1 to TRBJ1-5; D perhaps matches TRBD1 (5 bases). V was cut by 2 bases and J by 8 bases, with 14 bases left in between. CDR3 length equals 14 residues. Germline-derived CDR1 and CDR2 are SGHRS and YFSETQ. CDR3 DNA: TGCGCCAGCAGCTTCCGGGGCCTGGGGGAGCCCCAGCATTTT. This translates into CASSFRGLGEPQHF.

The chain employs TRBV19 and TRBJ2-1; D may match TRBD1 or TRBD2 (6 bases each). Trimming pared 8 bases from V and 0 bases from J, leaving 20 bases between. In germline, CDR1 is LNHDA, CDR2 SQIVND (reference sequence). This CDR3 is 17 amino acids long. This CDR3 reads CASYPGGLPSSYNEQFF. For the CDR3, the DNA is TGTGCCAGTTACCCCGGGGGCTTACCGAGCTCCTACAATGAGCAGTTCTTC.

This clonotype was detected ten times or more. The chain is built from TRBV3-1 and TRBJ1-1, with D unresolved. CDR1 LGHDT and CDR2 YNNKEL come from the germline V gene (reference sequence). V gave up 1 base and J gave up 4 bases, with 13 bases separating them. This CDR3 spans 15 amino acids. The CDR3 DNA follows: TGTGCCAGCAGCCAAGTACTAGGGAGGGCCACTGAAGCTTTCTTT. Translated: CASSQVLGRATEAFF.

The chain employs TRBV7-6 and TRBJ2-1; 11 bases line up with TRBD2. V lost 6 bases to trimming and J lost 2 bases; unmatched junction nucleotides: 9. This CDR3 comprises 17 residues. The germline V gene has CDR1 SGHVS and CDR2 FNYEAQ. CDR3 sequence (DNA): TGTGCCAGCAGTTTTAGCGGGGGGGCTAGGGCCTACAATGAGCAGTTCTTC. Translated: CASSFSGGARAYNEQFF.

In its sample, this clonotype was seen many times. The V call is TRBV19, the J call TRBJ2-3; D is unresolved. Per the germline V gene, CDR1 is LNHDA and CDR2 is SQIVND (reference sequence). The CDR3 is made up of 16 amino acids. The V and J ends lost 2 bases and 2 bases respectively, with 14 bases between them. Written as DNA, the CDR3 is TGTGCCAGTAGTATATACAGCCAGTCCAACACAGATACGCAGTATTTT. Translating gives CASSIYSQSNTDTQYF. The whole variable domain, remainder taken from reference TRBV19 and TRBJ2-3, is DGGITQSPKYLFRKEGQNVTLSCEQNLNHDAMYWYRQDPGQGLRLIYYSQIVNDFQKGDIAEGYSVSREKKESFPLTVTSAQKNPTAFYLCASSIYSQSNTDTQYFGPGTRLTVL.

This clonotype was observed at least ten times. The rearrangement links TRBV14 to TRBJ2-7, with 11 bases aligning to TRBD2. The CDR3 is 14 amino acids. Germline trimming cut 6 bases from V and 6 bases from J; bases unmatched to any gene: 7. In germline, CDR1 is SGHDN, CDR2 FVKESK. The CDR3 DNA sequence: TGTGCCAGCAGGCTAGCGGGAGGTACGAGCGAGCAGTACTTC. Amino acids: CASRLAGGTSEQYF.

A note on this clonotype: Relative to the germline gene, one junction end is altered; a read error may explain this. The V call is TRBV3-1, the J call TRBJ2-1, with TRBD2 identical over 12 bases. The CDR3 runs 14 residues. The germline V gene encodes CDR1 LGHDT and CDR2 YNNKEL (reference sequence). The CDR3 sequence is CVSSQTSGRNQQFF. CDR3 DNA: TGTGTCAGCAGCCAGACTAGCGGGAGAAATCAGCAGTTCTTC.

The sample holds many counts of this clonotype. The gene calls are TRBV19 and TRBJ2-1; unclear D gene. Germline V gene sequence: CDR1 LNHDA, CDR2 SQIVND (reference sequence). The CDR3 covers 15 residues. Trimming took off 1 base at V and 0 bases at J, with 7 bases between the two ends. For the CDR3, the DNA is TGTGCCAGTAGTATAGTCAGTAACTCCTACAATGAGCAGTTCTTC. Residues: CASSIVSNSYNEQFF.

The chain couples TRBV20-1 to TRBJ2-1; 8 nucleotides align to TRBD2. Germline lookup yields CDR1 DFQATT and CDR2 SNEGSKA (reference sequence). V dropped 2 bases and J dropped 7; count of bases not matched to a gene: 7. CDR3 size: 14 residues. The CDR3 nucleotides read TGCAGTGCTAGAACCGGGACTAGACTGAATGAGCAGTTCTTC. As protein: CSARTGTRLNEQFF.